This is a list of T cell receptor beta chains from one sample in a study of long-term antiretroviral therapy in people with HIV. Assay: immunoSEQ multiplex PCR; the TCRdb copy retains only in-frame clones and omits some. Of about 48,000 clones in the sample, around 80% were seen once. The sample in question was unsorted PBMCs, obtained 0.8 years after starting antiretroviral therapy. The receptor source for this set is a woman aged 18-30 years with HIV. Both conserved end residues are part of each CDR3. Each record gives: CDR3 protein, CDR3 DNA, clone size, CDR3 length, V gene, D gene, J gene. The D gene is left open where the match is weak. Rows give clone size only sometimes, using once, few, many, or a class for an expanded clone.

CASSFWLDGQTEAFF,TGTGCCAGCAGTTTCTGGTTGGACGGGCAGACTGAAGCTTTCTTT,-,15,TRBV6-5,-,TRBJ1-1
CASSRKTGPDGYTF,TGTGCCAGCTCACGAAAAACAGGGCCCGATGGCTACACCTTC,-,14,TRBV18,-,TRBJ1-2
CASSLGMEQPQHF,TGTGCCAGCAGCTTAGGAATGGAACAGCCCCAGCATTTT,-,13,TRBV7-9,-,TRBJ1-5
CASSPSRSGNTGELFF,TGTGCCAGCAGCCCATCGAGGAGCGGGAACACCGGGGAGCTGTTTTTT,-,16,TRBV7-8,-,TRBJ2-2
CASSLGVVDEQFF,TGTGCCAGCAGCCTGGGGGTGGTTGATGAGCAGTTCTTC,-,13,TRBV5-4,-,TRBJ2-1
CASSLHRDRGTGELFF,TGTGCCAGCAGTTTACACCGGGACAGGGGGACCGGGGAGCTGTTTTTT,-,16,TRBV27,TRBD1,TRBJ2-2
CASSLTGSGNGLFF,TGTGCCAGCAGCTTAACCGGTAGCGGGAATGGCCTGTTTTTT,-,14,TRBV7-3,TRBD2,TRBJ2-2
CASSLDNQPQHF,TGTGCCAGCAGCTTAGACAATCAGCCCCAGCATTTT,-,12,TRBV7-9,-,TRBJ1-5
CASSKRTSDSSTQYF,TGTGCCAGCAGCAAAAGGACTAGTGATAGCTCTACGCAGTATTTT,once,15,TRBV28,TRBD2,TRBJ2-3
CASSYGGRYDYEQYF,TGTGCCAGCAGTTACGGGGGGCGGTACGACTACGAGCAGTACTTC,-,15,TRBV6-5,-,TRBJ2-7
CASSPRLAGTDTQYF,TGTGCCAGCTCACCCCGACTAGCGGGCACAGATACGCAGTATTTT,-,15,TRBV18,TRBD2,TRBJ2-3
CASSLTGTGWNEKLFF,TGTGCCAGCAGCCTTACCGGGACAGGGTGGAATGAAAAACTGTTTTTT,-,16,TRBV7-9,TRBD1,TRBJ1-4
CASSTTLMTYRNQPQHF,TGTGCCAGTAGCACGACTCTTATGACATACCGCAATCAGCCCCAGCATTTT,-,17,TRBV19,-,TRBJ1-5
CAISTSGSQETQYF,TGTGCCATCAGTACTAGCGGGAGCCAAGAGACCCAGTACTTC,-,14,TRBV10-3,TRBD2,TRBJ2-5
CASSLDRYTEAFF,TGCGCCAGCAGCTTGGACAGGTACACTGAAGCTTTCTTT,-,13,TRBV5-1,-,TRBJ1-1
CASSTPGGKNTEAFF,TGTGCCAGTAGTACCCCGGGGGGGAAGAACACTGAAGCTTTCTTT,-,15,TRBV19,-,TRBJ1-1
CASSALLVGEQFF,TGCGCCAGCAGCGCGCTCCTAGTCGGTGAGCAGTTCTTC,-,13,TRBV5-1,-,TRBJ2-1
CASSFIRVSNQPQHF,TGTGCCAGCAGTTTTATCAGGGTCAGCAATCAGCCCCAGCATTTT,-,15,TRBV28,-,TRBJ1-5
CASSVANSQVTEQFF,TGTGCCAGCAGCGTAGCGAATTCACAGGTGACAGAGCAGTTCTTC,-,15,TRBV9,-,TRBJ2-1
CAISSAGGSTDTQYF,TGTGCCATCAGCTCAGCGGGAGGAAGCACAGATACGCAGTATTTT,-,15,TRBV10-3,TRBD2,TRBJ2-3
CASSIVAGRLPDTQYF,TGTGCCAGTAGTATAGTAGCGGGAAGGCTCCCAGATACGCAGTATTTT,-,16,TRBV19,TRBD2,TRBJ2-3
CASSLGGSGNTIYF,TGTGCCAGCAGCTTGGGGGGGAGCGGAAACACCATATATTTT,-,14,TRBV13,-,TRBJ1-3
CASSQSSGSREQYF,TGTGCCAGCAGCCAGTCTAGCGGGAGTCGCGAGCAGTACTTC,-,14,TRBV4-2,TRBD2,TRBJ2-7
CASSLSQGNTEAFF,TGTGCCAGCAGCTTGTCACAGGGGAACACTGAAGCTTTCTTT,-,14,TRBV7-2,-,TRBJ1-1
CASSEGLARETQYF,TGTGCCAGCAGTGAAGGTCTCGCCAGGGAGACCCAGTACTTC,-,14,TRBV2,-,TRBJ2-5
CASSSGTSGWDEQFF,TGCGCCAGCAGCTCCGGGACTAGCGGGTGGGATGAGCAGTTCTTC,-,15,TRBV5-1,TRBD2,TRBJ2-1
CASSSGRYYEQYF,TGCGCCAGCAGCTCCGGACGGTACTACGAGCAGTACTTC,few,13,TRBV5-1,-,TRBJ2-7
CASSPGGDGYTF,TGTGCCAGCTCACCAGGAGGGGACGGCTACACCTTC,few,12,TRBV18,-,TRBJ1-2
CASSEPTGGDYEQYF,TGTGCCAGCAGTGAACCCACAGGGGGGGACTACGAGCAGTACTTC,-,15,TRBV25-1,-,TRBJ2-7